This TCR beta chain was profiled in a study of shared clonotypes between healthy human individuals. Points from the study as a whole: Apart from blood, nothing was sampled; tissue repertoires likely differ.

CDR1 is SGHAT, CDR2 FQNNGV, per germline. The CDR3 loop spans 15 amino acids. V was trimmed by 1 base and J by 3 bases, leaving 13 bases between them. Each cell subset's genomic DNA was divided evenly among several immunoSEQ plates. Clones were sequenced by immunoSEQ multiplex PCR, and TCRdb holds only the in-frame ones, with some missing. The sample holds over 400,000 clones; over 70% are singletons and the top ten take about 13%. Of note for this clone: Its matching antigen is unknown.

The sequencing sample was made of PBMCs. V is TRBV11-2 and J is TRBJ2-7, with TRBD2 as a possible D gene (6 bases). The receptor was derived from a middle-aged woman in good health. Some clones in this sample may be carry-over from other donors' samples. CDR3 sequence (DNA): TGTGCCAGCAGCTTAGGGGGGACTGGGAGCTACGAGCAGTACTTC. Its protein is CASSLGGTGSYEQYF.